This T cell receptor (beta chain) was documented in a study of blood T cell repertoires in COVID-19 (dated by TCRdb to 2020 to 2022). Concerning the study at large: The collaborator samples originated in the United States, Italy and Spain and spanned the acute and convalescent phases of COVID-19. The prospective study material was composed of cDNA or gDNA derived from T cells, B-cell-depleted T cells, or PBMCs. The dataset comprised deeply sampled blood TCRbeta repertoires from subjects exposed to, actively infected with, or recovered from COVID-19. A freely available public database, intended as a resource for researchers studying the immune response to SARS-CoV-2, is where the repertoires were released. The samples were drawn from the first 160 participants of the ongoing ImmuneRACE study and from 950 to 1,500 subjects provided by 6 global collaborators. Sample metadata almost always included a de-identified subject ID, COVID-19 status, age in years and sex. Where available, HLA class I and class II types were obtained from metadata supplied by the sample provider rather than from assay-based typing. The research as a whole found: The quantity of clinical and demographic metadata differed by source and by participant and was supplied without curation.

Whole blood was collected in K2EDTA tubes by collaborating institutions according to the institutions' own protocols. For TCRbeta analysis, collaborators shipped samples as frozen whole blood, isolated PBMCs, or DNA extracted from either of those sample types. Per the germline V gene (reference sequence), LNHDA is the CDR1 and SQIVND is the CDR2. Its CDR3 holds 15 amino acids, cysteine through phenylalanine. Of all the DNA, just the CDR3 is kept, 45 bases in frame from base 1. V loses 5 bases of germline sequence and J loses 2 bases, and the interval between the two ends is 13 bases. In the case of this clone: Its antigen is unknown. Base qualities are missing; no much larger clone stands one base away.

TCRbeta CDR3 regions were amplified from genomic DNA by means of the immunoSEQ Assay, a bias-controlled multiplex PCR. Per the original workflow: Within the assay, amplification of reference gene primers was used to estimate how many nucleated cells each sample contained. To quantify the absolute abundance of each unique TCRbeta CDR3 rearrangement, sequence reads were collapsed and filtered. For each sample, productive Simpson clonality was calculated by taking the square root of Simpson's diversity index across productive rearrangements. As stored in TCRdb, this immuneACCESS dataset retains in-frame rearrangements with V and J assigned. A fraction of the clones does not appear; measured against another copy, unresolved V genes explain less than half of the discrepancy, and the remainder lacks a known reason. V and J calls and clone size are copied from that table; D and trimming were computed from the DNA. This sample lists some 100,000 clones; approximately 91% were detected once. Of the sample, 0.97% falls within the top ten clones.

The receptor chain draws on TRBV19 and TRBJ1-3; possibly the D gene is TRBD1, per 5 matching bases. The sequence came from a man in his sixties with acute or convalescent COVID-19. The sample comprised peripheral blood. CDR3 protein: CASSGRQTAGNTIYF. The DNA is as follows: TGTGCCAGTAGTGGAAGACAGACTGCTGGAAACACCATATATTTT. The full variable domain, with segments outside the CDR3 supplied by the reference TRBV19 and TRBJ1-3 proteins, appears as DGGITQSPKYLFRKEGQNVTLSCEQNLNHDAMYWYRQDPGQGLRLIYYSQIVNDFQKGDIAEGYSVSREKKESFPLTVTSAQKNPTAFYLCASSGRQTAGNTIYFGEGSWLTVV.